This TCR beta chain was captured by sequencing in a study of T-cell memory formation after mild COVID-19. Study context: Clusters of TCRs were largely donor specific. Study-level points and caveats: Contracting CD8+ clones were enriched in EMRA, CD4+ mainly in CM and EM.

As regards this clonotype: As yet, its antigen is unknown. One junction end does not reproduce the germline sequence, and a read error may be involved.

cDNA libraries for TCR alpha and TCR beta, carrying sample barcodes and UMIs, came from 5'RACE with constant-segment primers. MiXCR, run by TCRdb on the 5' RACE reads, gives a single entry per CDR3 protein. The sample carries roughly 320,000 distinct CDR3 sequences, 28% recorded once. This CDR3 is 9 amino acids long. Germline lookup yields CDR1 DFQATT and CDR2 SNEGSKA (reference sequence). The clonotype comes from an adult woman who had mild COVID-19 (a few samples of this study predate the infection). Cell type and time point are not known. This chain links TRBV20-1 with TRBJ2-1; 9 bases align to TRBD1. Sequenced: PBMCs or a T cell subset sorted from them (not recorded which). The CDR3 sequence: CSAGTGLVF. The CDR3 nucleotides read TGCAGTGCCGGGACAGGGTTGGTCTTC.